This entry lists 24 T cell receptor beta chains sequenced from one sample in a study of blood T cell repertoires in COVID-19. Profiling relied on immunoSEQ multiplex PCR, and the TCRdb table lists in-frame clones only, not all of them. The sample consists of more than 70,000 clones, 60% to 85% of them appearing once. Sequencing used peripheral blood. Receptors originate from a human donor in a cohort sampled during active COVID-19.

The V call is TRBV11-2, the J call TRBJ2-7; D is perhaps TRBD2 (5 bases). The germline V and J ends were trimmed by 5 bases and 2 bases, with 16 bases remaining between them. This CDR3 is 15 amino acids long. Germline CDR1 and CDR2: SGHAT and FQNNGV. This CDR3 is CASSPSRVETYEQYF. CDR3 DNA: TGTGCCAGCAGCCCCTCGCGGGTGGAAACCTACGAGCAGTACTTC.

The chain has TRBV10-3 and TRBJ1-1; D gene uncertain. This CDR3 region has 17 residues. The germline V and J ends were trimmed by 2 bases and 5 bases, with 21 bases remaining between them. Germline V CDR1 and CDR2: ENHRY, SYGVKD. The chain's CDR3 is CAISEPERRGLRTEAFF. The DNA for the CDR3 is TGTGCCATCAGTGAGCCAGAAAGACGGGGTCTTAGAACTGAAGCTTTCTTT.

The chain has TRBV7-9 and TRBJ1-4; D not resolved. Trimming left V 3 bases short and J 5 bases short, with 13 bases between. This CDR3 contains 15 residues. Germline CDR1 is SEHNR and CDR2 is FQNEAQ (reference sequence). CDR3: CASSFSAEFNEKLFF. CDR3 bases: TGTGCCAGCAGCTTCTCCGCGGAGTTCAATGAAAAACTGTTTTTT.

This chain uses TRBV10-3 with TRBJ2-7, with 7 bases fitting TRBD1. With V trimmed by 3 bases and J by 2 bases, 7 bases remained unmatched. Germline-derived CDR1 and CDR2 are ENHRY and SYGVKD. This CDR3 spans 15 amino acids. The CDR3 nucleotides read TGTGCCATCAGTGACCCGACAGGGAGCGCCTACGAGCAGTACTTC. Translation gives CAISDPTGSAYEQYF.

V gene TRBV7-2 combines with J gene TRBJ2-5; maybe TRBD1 (6 bases). CDR1 is SGHTA and CDR2 is FQGNSA in the germline V gene. The V gene lost 5 bases and the J gene lost 1 base, with 14 bases spanning the gap. This CDR3 spans 15 amino acids. CDR3 DNA sequence: TGTGCCAGCAGCCTAAGGGGGACCAGCCAAGAGACCCAGTACTTC. Its translation: CASSLRGTSQETQYF.

The chain combines TRBV24-1 with TRBJ2-5, with 12 bases fitting TRBD2. Germline CDR1 KGHDR, CDR2 SFDVKD. This CDR3 is 17 amino acids long. V lost 1 base to trimming and J lost 5 bases; unmatched junction nucleotides: 7. CDR3 sequence (DNA): TGTGCCACCAGTGATTTCGGGCTAGCGGGGGGGCCGGAGACCCAGTACTTC. Its translation: CATSDFGLAGGPETQYF.

This clone showed up just a few times. The chain recombines TRBV5-6 with TRBJ1-4; perhaps TRBD1 as D (5 bases). V lost 4 bases and J 4 bases, leaving 14 bases between the germline ends. The CDR3 is 15 residues long. CDR1 and CDR2 (germline): SGHDT, YYEEEE. CDR3 DNA: TGTGCCAGCAGCCGCCCCGGGACTTTTAATGAAAAACTGTTTTTT. This encodes CASSRPGTFNEKLFF.

The chain has TRBV9 and TRBJ2-5; 7 bases align to TRBD1. From germline, CDR1 is SGDLS and CDR2 YYNGEE. J lost 5 bases, V lost 0 bases, and 7 bases had no gene match. The CDR3 runs 15 residues. The CDR3 is CASSVGARGPETQYF. DNA for the CDR3: TGTGCCAGCAGCGTAGGGGCGAGGGGGCCGGAGACCCAGTACTTC.

The chain is built from TRBV27 and TRBJ1-2, with TRBD1 matching over 9 bases. Losses at the gene ends were 5 bases for V and 4 bases for J; bases not matched to a gene: 2. Germline assignment: CDR1 MNHEY and CDR2 SMNVEV (reference sequence). This CDR3 has 13 amino acids. This CDR3 reads CASSMDRGYGYTF. CDR3 DNA sequence: TGTGCCAGCAGTATGGACAGGGGCTATGGCTACACCTTC.

This sequence joins TRBV30 and TRBJ2-7, with 11 bases fitting TRBD1. V trimming: 5 bases; J trimming: 9 bases; junction bases outside the gene matches: 9. The CDR3 totals 13 residues. The germline gives CDR1 GTSNPN, CDR2 SVGIG (reference sequence). CDR3 sequence reads: CAWGGQGGTVQYF. The CDR3 nucleotides read TGTGCCTGGGGGGGACAGGGGGGAACGGTGCAGTACTTC.

The chain carries TRBV2 and TRBJ1-3; D is ambiguous. CDR3 length equals 15 residues. Germline V CDR1 and CDR2: SNHLY, FYNNEI. Trimming took 4 bases from V and 2 from J, leaving 12 bases between them. Here the CDR3 reads CASSVSQAPGNTIYF. CDR3 sequence (DNA): TGTGCCAGCAGTGTCTCTCAGGCCCCTGGAAACACCATATATTTT.

The rearrangement uses TRBV6-2 or TRBV6-3 and TRBJ2-2; 8 bases align to TRBD2. The CDR3 length is 15 residues. Trimming cost V 4 bases and J 5 bases; bases outside gene matches: 6. Germline CDR1 MNHEY, CDR2 SVGEGT. CDR3 sequence reads: CASSLAGKRTGELFF. The CDR3 region has the DNA TGTGCCAGCAGTTTAGCGGGAAAGAGGACCGGGGAGCTGTTTTTT.

The chain recombines TRBV7-9 with TRBJ2-3, with 7 positions matching TRBD1. CDR1 and CDR2 (germline): SEHNR, FQNEAQ (reference sequence). The CDR3 is made up of 15 amino acids. Germline trimming cut 3 bases from V and 2 bases from J; bases unmatched to any gene: 5. CDR3 bases: TGTGCCAGCAGCTTGACAGGGATTTTCACAGATACGCAGTATTTT. Translated, it gives CASSLTGIFTDTQYF.

Only one count was recorded for this clone. This chain uses TRBV6-5 with TRBJ2-6, with unresolved D. Trimming cost V 8 bases and J 4 bases, with 9 bases left between them. This CDR3 is built from 13 residues. Germline values: CDR1 MNHEY, CDR2 SVGAGI. This CDR3 reads CASALGGANVLTF. CDR3 coding DNA: TGTGCCAGCGCCCTCGGGGGGGCCAACGTCCTGACTTTC.

V usage is TRBV6-6 and J usage is TRBJ2-7; D perhaps matches TRBD2 (6 bases). The germline V gene has CDR1 MNHNY and CDR2 SVGAGI (reference sequence). Trimming removed 2 bases from V and 4 bases from J, with 9 bases in between. The CDR3 contains 13 residues. The chain's CDR3 is CASSYGGEYEQYF. DNA for the CDR3: TGTGCCAGCAGTTACGGCGGGGAATACGAGCAGTACTTC.

This clone was detected once. The V and J genes are TRBV5-6 and TRBJ1-2, with 9 bases lining up with TRBD1. CDR1 and CDR2 (germline): SGHDT, YYEEEE. The CDR3 covers 16 residues. Trimming took 6 bases from V and 6 from J; bases not matched to a gene: 15. CDR3 in DNA: TGTGCCAGCACGTTACTCCCACAGGGGGCGCGGGATGGCTACACCTTC. Its translation: CASTLLPQGARDGYTF.

This chain uses TRBV2 with TRBJ2-7, with 9 bases matching TRBD2. With 6 bases clipped from V and 6 bases from J, the junction kept 12 bases outside the gene matches. CDR3 length: 15 residues. Germline-derived CDR1 and CDR2 are SNHLY and FYNNEI. The CDR3 here is CASSLNSLAGSEQYF. In DNA form, the CDR3 reads TGTGCCAGCAGCCTAAATAGCCTAGCGGGGTCCGAGCAGTACTTC.

V and J are TRBV18 and TRBJ1-6, with TRBD1 identical over 8 bases. Germline lookup yields CDR1 KGHSH and CDR2 LQKENI. With V trimmed by 5 bases and J by 3 bases, 3 bases remained unmatched. The CDR3 totals 15 residues. As DNA, the CDR3 is TGTGCCAGCTCATCCGGGACAGGCTATAATTCACCCCTCCACTTT. Residues: CASSSGTGYNSPLHF.

The chain combines TRBV7-9 with TRBJ2-7; 7 positions match TRBD1. With V trimmed by 5 bases and J by 4 bases, 8 bases remained unmatched. The CDR3 loop spans 14 amino acids. Germline lookup yields CDR1 SEHNR and CDR2 FQNEAQ (reference sequence). The CDR3 reads CASSPYGTAYEQYF. CDR3 DNA sequence: TGTGCCAGCAGCCCCTATGGGACAGCTTACGAGCAGTACTTC.

About this clone: Compared with germline, one end of the junction differs, possibly owing to a read error. The chain joins TRBV6-2 or TRBV6-3 to TRBJ1-1; 7 bases are shared with TRBD1. Germline assignment: CDR1 MNHEY and CDR2 SVGEGT. The CDR3 is 15 amino acids. The CDR3 DNA follows: TGTGCCAGCAGTTTTAAAACCAGGGGGAACGCTGAAGCTTTCTTT. This encodes CASSFKTRGNAEAFF.

This clone has a handful of counts. This chain links TRBV3-1 (or the pseudogene TRBV3-2) with TRBJ1-6; 7 bases line up with TRBD1. CDR3 length: 14 residues. V shed 6 bases, J shed 10 bases, and the junction held 9 bases outside the gene matches. Germline values: CDR1 LGHDT, CDR2 YNNKEL (reference sequence). CDR3 amino acids: CASRCRDSDSPLHF. CDR3 in DNA: TGTGCCAGCAGATGTAGGGACAGCGACTCACCCCTCCACTTT.

The chain uses TRBV10-3 and TRBJ2-2, with a weak D call TRBD2 (5 bases). Germline V gene lookup returns CDR1 ENHRY and CDR2 SYGVKD. The ends were cut back, 0 bases at V and 7 bases at J, with 12 bases in the middle. The CDR3 consists of 15 residues. The CDR3 region has the DNA TGTGCCATCAGTGAGTCTAAGACCGAGGGCGGGGAGCTGTTTTTT. Translation: CAISESKTEGGELFF.

This clone was found a few times. The chain couples TRBV3-1 (or the pseudogene TRBV3-2) to TRBJ1-2; no clear D gene. This CDR3 spans 12 amino acids. The V and J ends lost 1 base and 7 bases respectively, with 7 bases between them. Germline V CDR1 and CDR2: LGHDT, YNNKEL (reference sequence). In DNA, the CDR3 is TGTGCCAGCAGCCAAGCGGGGAGTGGCTACACCTTC. Protein sequence: CASSQAGSGYTF.

The rearrangement links TRBV5-4 to TRBJ2-2, with TRBD2 matching 11 bases. The germline gives CDR1 SGHNT, CDR2 YYREEE (reference sequence). Unmatched junction bases numbered 3, after V lost 0 bases and J lost 5 bases. There are 16 residues in the CDR3. CDR3 coding DNA: TGTGCCAGCAGCTTGGGGACTAGCGGGCGTACCGGGGAGCTGTTTTTT. Its translation is CASSLGTSGRTGELFF.